This T cell receptor beta chain emerged from a study of blood T cell repertoires in COVID-19. Study in general: Acute and convalescent COVID-19 specimens originated in the United States, Italy and Spain. PBMCs, B-cell-depleted T cells, or T cells provided the cDNA or gDNA that made up the material.

The V gene's germline CDR1 is MNHEY and CDR2 SMNVEV (reference sequence). V lost 5 bases, J lost 3 bases, and 8 bases stayed unmatched. The CDR3 runs 15 residues. Followed longitudinally, the Seattle patients had been enrolled during active infection. In the authors' methods: Researchers report that nucleated cell counts were estimated from reference gene primer amplification. Libraries were prepared by immunoSEQ multiplex PCR; TCRdb keeps only in-frame clonotypes and omits some of them. The V and J calls and clone size were taken over from that table, and D and trimming were inferred from the DNA. Of about 130,000 clones in the sample, about four fifths were seen once.

The genes are TRBV27 and TRBJ2-3, with 7 bases lining up with TRBD1. This TCR was recovered from a man aged 25-40 years with COVID-19, enrolled during active disease. Material: peripheral blood. In DNA, the CDR3 is TGTGCCAGCAGTACCTCGACAGGGTTTACAGATACGCAGTATTTT. This sequence encodes CASSTSTGFTDTQYF.